The T cell receptor (beta chain) under discussion was sequenced for a study of T cell responses to AZD1222 COVID-19 vaccine. Study-wide points: White British donors predominated, females outnumbered males, and clonal diversity was possibly underestimated. Unmutated variant regions are reportedly targeted by nearly half of spike-specific TCRs.

Clones were sequenced by immunoSEQ multiplex PCR, and TCRdb holds only the in-frame ones, with some missing. The repertoire consists of more than 95,000 clones, with over 75% occurring once and the leading ten covering roughly 3.8%. Concerning this clone itself: Antigen: not known.

CDR3 length: 16 amino acids. V lost 1 base to trimming and J lost 2 bases, with 13 bases between them. CDR1 is SGHTA, CDR2 FQGNSA, per germline. The chain links TRBV7-2 to TRBJ2-3, with D possibly TRBD2 on 6 matching bases. The specimen was peripheral blood, collected on day 0 of MenACWY control vaccination. The TCR originated in an adult in good health. CDR3 region: CASSLGPGGATDTQYF. In DNA form, the CDR3 reads TGTGCCAGCAGCTTAGGCCCTGGCGGGGCCACAGATACGCAGTATTTT. The full variable domain, completed using reference TRBV7-2 and TRBJ2-3, is GAGVSQSPSNKVTEKGKDVELRCDPISGHTALYWYRQSLGQGLEFLIYFQGNSAPDKSGLPSDRFSAERTGGSVSTLTIQRTQQEDSAVYLCASSLGPGGATDTQYFGPGTRLTVL.